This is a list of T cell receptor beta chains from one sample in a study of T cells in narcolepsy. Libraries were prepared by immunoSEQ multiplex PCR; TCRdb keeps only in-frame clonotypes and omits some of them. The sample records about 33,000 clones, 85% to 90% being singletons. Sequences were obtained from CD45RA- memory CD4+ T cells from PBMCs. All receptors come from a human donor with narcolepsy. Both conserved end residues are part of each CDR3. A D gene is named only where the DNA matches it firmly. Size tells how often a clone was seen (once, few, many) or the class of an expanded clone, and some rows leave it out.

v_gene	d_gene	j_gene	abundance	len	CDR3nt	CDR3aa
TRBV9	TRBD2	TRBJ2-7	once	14	TGTGCCAGCAGCGTAGGCCCGGGGGGGCTCGAGCAGTACTTC	CASSVGPGGLEQYF
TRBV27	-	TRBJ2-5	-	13	TGTGCCAGCAGCCTATACTGGGGGGAGACCCAGTACTTC	CASSLYWGETQYF
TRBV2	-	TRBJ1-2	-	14	TGTGCCAGCAGCGAAGGGACGGCCAGATATGGCTACACCTTC	CASSEGTARYGYTF
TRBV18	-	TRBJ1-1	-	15	TGTGCCAGCTCACCACCGGCCCAGGGGAGGACTGAAGCTTTCTTT	CASSPPAQGRTEAFF
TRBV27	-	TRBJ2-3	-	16	TGTGCCCCCTCCCGGTCCACTAGCCCTGGCACAGATACGCAGTATTTT	CAPSRSTSPGTDTQYF
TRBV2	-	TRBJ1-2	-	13	TGTGCCAGCAGCCCGGACGGAAACCATGGCTACACCTTC	CASSPDGNHGYTF
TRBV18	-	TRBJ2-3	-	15	TGTGCCAGCTCACCAACTTCCTCGGCCGGGAATACGCAGTATTTT	CASSPTSSAGNTQYF
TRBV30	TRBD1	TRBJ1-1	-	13	TGTGCCTACCACAGGGGTTTTAGCACTGAAGCTTTCTTT	CAYHRGFSTEAFF
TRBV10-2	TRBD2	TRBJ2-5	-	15	TGCGCCAGCAGTGAGTCGAACGGGGGGAAAGAGACCCAGTACTTC	CASSESNGGKETQYF
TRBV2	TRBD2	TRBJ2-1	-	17	TGTGCCAGCAGTGCGGGTAGCGGGAGGGCCTTTTACAATGAGCAGTTCTTC	CASSAGSGRAFYNEQFF
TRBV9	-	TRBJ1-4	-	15	TGTGCCAGCAGCTGGGGGGACACCACTCCTCAAAAACTGTTTTTT	CASSWGDTTPQKLFF
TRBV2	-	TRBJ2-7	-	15	TGTGCCAGCAGTGACAACCCTAGGGATGGTCACGAGCAGTACTTC	CASSDNPRDGHEQYF
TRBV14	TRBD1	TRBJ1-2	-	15	TGTGCCAGCAGCCAAGGACAGGGGGCCTTCTATGGCTACACCTTC	CASSQGQGAFYGYTF
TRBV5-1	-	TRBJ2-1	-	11	TGCGCCAGCAGCTTGGCCAATGAGCAGTTCTTC	CASSLANEQFF